The TCR beta chain under discussion was sequenced for a study of blood T cell repertoires in COVID-19. Per the original methods: Reference gene primer amplification gave estimated nucleated cell counts. The table came from immunoSEQ multiplex PCR; TCRdb's copy has only in-frame clones and leaves some out. The DNA gave D and trimming, while V, J and clone size come from that table. The table lists about 210,000 clones, 80% to 85% of them singletons, with about 8.9% in the top ten. Germline CDR1 KGHDR, CDR2 SFDVKD. The CDR3 is 18 residues long. Between the trimmed V and J ends, which lost 3 bases and 0 bases, there was a span of 18 bases.

The origin of this receptor is a woman in her forties or fifties with acute COVID-19. The J gene is TRBJ2-3, the V gene TRBV24-1; D is perhaps TRBD1 (6 bases). The source material was PBMCs or T cells enriched from blood (not recorded which). DNA for the CDR3: TGTGCCACCAGTGATCCCCGGGCAGGGGAGCCTAGCACAGATACGCAGTATTTT. Translating gives CATSDPRAGEPSTDTQYF.